A selection of T cell receptor beta chains follows, all from one sample in a study of identical twins. MiXCR was run by TCRdb on the 5' RACE reads, yielding one entry per CDR3 protein. The table lists 1,800,000 or so distinct CDR3 sequences, around 33% of them singletons. Sequencing input: cord blood. These receptors originate from a newborn girl in good health. Each CDR3 is given with its conserved first and last residue. D genes are given only for firm matches. Clone size is shown for a subset of rows, as once, few, many or a class of expanded clone.

d_gene	j_gene	v_gene	abundance	CDR3nt	CDR3aa
TRBD1	TRBJ2-7	TRBV20-1	few	TGCAGTGCTGATCGGACAGGGAATTACGAGCAGTACTTC	CSADRTGNYEQYF
.	TRBJ2-7	TRBV28	many	TGTGCCAGCAGTTACAGGGAGAGGACCTACGAGCAGTACTTC	CASSYRERTYEQYF
.	TRBJ1-4	TRBV6-1	.	TGTGCCAGCAGTGAAGCCTCGGGGATTGAAAAACTGTTTTTT	CASSEASGIEKLFF
TRBD1	TRBJ1-2	TRBV7-2	.	TGTGCCAGCAGCTACCAGACAGGGAACTATGGCTACACCTTC	CASSYQTGNYGYTF
.	TRBJ2-5	TRBV27	.	TGTGCCAGCAGTTTATGGGCGGGGACATCCCAAGAGACCCAGTACTTC	CASSLWAGTSQETQYF
TRBD2	TRBJ2-4	TRBV6-6	.	TGTGCCAGCAGTTACCGACTAGCGGGGGACAAAAACATTCAGTACTTC	CASSYRLAGDKNIQYF
.	TRBJ1-2	TRBV25-1	.	TGTGCCAGCAGTGATGAGGACCCTAACTATGGCTACACCTTC	CASSDEDPNYGYTF
TRBD1	TRBJ1-2	TRBV20-1	few	TGCAGTGCTAGAGATTCAGGGGGCTATGGCTACACCTTC	CSARDSGGYGYTF
.	TRBJ1-1	TRBV3-1	.	TGTGCCAGCAGCCAAGGTCCTGTGAGGGCTTTCTTT	CASSQGPVRAFF
TRBD2	TRBJ2-7	TRBV5-1	.	TGCGCCAGCAGCTGGACTATTACTAGCGCTCACTACGAGCAGTACTTC	CASSWTITSAHYEQYF
TRBD1	TRBJ2-3	TRBV20-1	few	TGCAGTGAACAGGGGCATGACACAGATACGCAGTATTTT	CSEQGHDTDTQYF
.	TRBJ2-3	TRBV4-1	.	TGCGCCAGCAGCCAAGATGGCAGCGAGGCCACAGATACGCAGTATTTT	CASSQDGSEATDTQYF
TRBD1	TRBJ1-3	TRBV7-2	once	TGTGCCAGCAGCTTAATGCGAGGGGACAGGGGATCGGGAAACACCATATATTTT	CASSLMRGDRGSGNTIYF
TRBD1	TRBJ1-1	TRBV20-1	few	TGCAGTGCTAGACCGGGACAGGTGAACACTGAAGCTTTCTTT	CSARPGQVNTEAFF
.	TRBJ2-3	TRBV20-1	.	TGCAGTGCTAGAAGACTGGATAGCACAGATACGCAGTATTTT	CSARRLDSTDTQYF
TRBD2	TRBJ2-3	TRBV9	once	TGTGCCAGCAGCGGCCGGGTCGAAGCGGGGTTGAAAAATACGCAGTATTTT	CASSGRVEAGLKNTQYF
.	TRBJ2-7	TRBV20-1	few	TGCAGTGCTAGGGCGGACGAGCAGTACTTC	CSARADEQYF
TRBD2	TRBJ2-7	TRBV12-3/TRBV12-4	.	TGTGCCAGCAGTTTCATTCGCGGGGGGTACGAGCAGTACTTC	CASSFIRGGYEQYF
TRBD1	TRBJ2-7	TRBV20-1	few	TGCAGTGCCAGCATATGGGACAGGATCTCCTACGAGCAGTACTTC	CSASIWDRISYEQYF
TRBD2	TRBJ2-5	TRBV5-1	.	TGCGCCAGCAGCTTATGGACTAGCGGGACGGGGGAGACCCAGTACTTC	CASSLWTSGTGETQYF
TRBD2	TRBJ2-1	TRBV29-1	.	TGCAGCGTTGCGGGAGGGCGGTGGGACTACAATGAGCAGTTCTTC	CSVAGGRWDYNEQFF
.	TRBJ1-2	TRBV6-1	.	TGTGCCAGCGCCGGGACAAATAACTATGGCTACACCTTC	CASAGTNNYGYTF
TRBD2	TRBJ2-7	TRBV7-4	.	TGTGCCAGCAGCTTAGCGGCTAGCGGCCTTTACAATGAGCAGTACTTC	CASSLAASGLYNEQYF
TRBD1	TRBJ2-7	TRBV5-1	few	TGCGCCAGCAGCTTGGCCGGGACAGGGTCGTACAATGAGCAGTACTTC	CASSLAGTGSYNEQYF
.	TRBJ2-3	TRBV12-3/TRBV12-4	.	TGTGCCAGCAGTTCTCCTGGCGGGGCCCTCACAGATACGCAGTATTTT	CASSSPGGALTDTQYF
.	TRBJ1-2	TRBV5-1	few	TGCGCCAGCAGCCCGACAGGAGACCCTATGGTTGGCACCTTC	CASSPTGDPMVGTF
.	TRBJ2-6	TRBV18	.	TGTGCCAGCTCACCACGAACCTCTGGGGCCAACGTCCTGACTTTC	CASSPRTSGANVLTF
.	TRBJ1-1	TRBV18	few	TGTGCCAGCTCACCACAACATGCCAGTTTGGGCACTGAAGCTTTCTTT	CASSPQHASLGTEAFF
.	TRBJ2-5	TRBV7-6	few	TGTGCCAGCAGCTTAGTTTTTGAAGAGCAGTACTTC	CASSLVFEEQYF
.	TRBJ2-7	TRBV11-2	many	TGTGCCAGCAGCTTAAAAGAGCAGTACTTC	CASSLKEQYF
.	TRBJ2-5	TRBV6-1	.	TGTGCCAGCATGGCACCAATCCAAGAGACCCAGTACTTC	CASMAPIQETQYF
TRBD1	TRBJ2-3	TRBV28	.	TGTGCCAGCAGTATTGGGACAGGGGGCCCAGATACGCAGTATTTT	CASSIGTGGPDTQYF
.	TRBJ2-7	TRBV3-1	.	TGTGCCAGCAGTTGGGGGCGGCCCGATCTCTACGAGCAGTACTTC	CASSWGRPDLYEQYF
.	TRBJ1-1	TRBV11-2	few	TGTGCCAGCAGCTTAGCCTTTTTGACAAAAATGAACACTGAAGCTTTCTTT	CASSLAFLTKMNTEAFF
.	TRBJ2-7	TRBV23-1	few	TGCGCCAGCAGTCATCCTAACCCGTCCTCCTACGAGCAGTACTTC	CASSHPNPSSYEQYF
TRBD1	TRBJ1-1	TRBV6-6	few	TGTGCCAGCAGTTACCTGACAGGGGGCACAGCTTTCTTT	CASSYLTGGTAFF
.	TRBJ1-6	TRBV2	.	TGTGCCAGCAGTGAAAGGCAGTCGGCGAGTTCGCCCCTCCACTTT	CASSERQSASSPLHF
.	TRBJ1-6	TRBV5-5	few	TGTGCCAGCAGCTTGGGAGGGTTTTATTCACCCCTCCACTTT	CASSLGGFYSPLHF
.	TRBJ2-6	TRBV6-2/TRBV6-3	.	TGTGCCAGCAGTTCACTTTACTCTGGGGCCAACGTCCTGACTTTC	CASSSLYSGANVLTF
.	TRBJ1-1	TRBV5-1	.	TGCGCCAGCAGCTTGGATCCCAGAGATGGTGAAGCTTTCTTT	CASSLDPRDGEAFF
TRBD2	TRBJ2-3	TRBV18	.	TGTGCCAGCTCCCGGAGTTCTGATTCGGGACTAACCTTCACAGATACGCAGTATTTT	CASSRSSDSGLTFTDTQYF
.	TRBJ2-3	TRBV25-1	.	TGTGCCAGCAGCCCCCCTGGCCGGGGAGGAACAGATACGCAGTATTTT	CASSPPGRGGTDTQYF
.	TRBJ1-5	TRBV3-1	.	TGTGCCAGCCCTAGAAATTTCTTTCCCCTGGCGACTCTAAGCGGCTATAGCAATCAGCCCCAGCATTTT	CASPRNFFPLATLSGYSNQPQHF
.	TRBJ1-5	TRBV28	.	TGTGCCAGCAGTTCCTCCCTTTTGGGACGGTTAAATCAGCCCCAGCATTTT	CASSSSLLGRLNQPQHF
TRBD2	TRBJ2-3	TRBV20-1	.	TGCAGTGCTAGGATTAGCGGGAGGGCCTTTTCTAGCACAGATACGCAGTATTTT	CSARISGRAFSSTDTQYF
TRBD2	TRBJ2-1	TRBV10-3	few	TGTGCCATCAGTGAGCGGACTAGCGATAACAATGAGCAGTTCTTC	CAISERTSDNNEQFF